This TCR beta chain was sequenced for a study of control samples from healthy donors and cancer patients. Trimming pared 0 bases from V and 8 bases from J, leaving 19 bases between. The germline gives CDR1 LGHDT, CDR2 YNNKEL (reference sequence). This CDR3 has 16 amino acids. Some clones are missing from TCRdb's copy, which holds only in-frame ones; the method was immunoSEQ multiplex PCR. The sample lists 170,000 or so clones; 94% were seen once. This chain connects TRBV3-1 (or the pseudogene TRBV3-2) to TRBJ1-2, with no clear D. The receptor was isolated from a woman between 18 and 30 years old in good health. The sequenced sample consisted of blood. In nucleotides, the CDR3 is TGTGCCAGCAGCCAAGAATGGGAACAAAAACGGCGGGGCTACACCTTC. Translation gives CASSQEWEQKRRGYTF.